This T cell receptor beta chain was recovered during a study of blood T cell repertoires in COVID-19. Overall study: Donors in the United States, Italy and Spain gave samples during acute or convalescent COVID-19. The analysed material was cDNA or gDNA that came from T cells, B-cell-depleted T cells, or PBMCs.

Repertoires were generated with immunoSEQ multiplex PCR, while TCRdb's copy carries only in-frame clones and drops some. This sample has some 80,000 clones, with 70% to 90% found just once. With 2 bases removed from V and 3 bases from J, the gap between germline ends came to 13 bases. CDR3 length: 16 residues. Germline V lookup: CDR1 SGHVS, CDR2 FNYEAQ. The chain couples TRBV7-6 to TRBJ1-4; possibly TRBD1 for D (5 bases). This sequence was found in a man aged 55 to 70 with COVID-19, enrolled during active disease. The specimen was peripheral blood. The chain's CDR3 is CASSLRAGQANEKLFF. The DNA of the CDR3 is TGTGCCAGCAGCTTACGTGCAGGGCAGGCTAATGAAAAACTGTTTTTT.